This T cell receptor beta chain was identified during a study of CD8+ T cells in alopecia areata. Study-level information: The share of scalp area affected provided the severity score for treated patients.

Study-wide points: There were also resident alphabeta T cells of normal skin sequenced in scalp samples.

The authors extracted RNA and reverse transcribed it into cDNA as the sequencing template. Sequenced by immunoSEQ multiplex PCR; TCRdb stores in-frame clones only, minus some. Found here are under 200,000 clones, less than 70% of them singletons; the top ten hold over 12%. This clone has only a few counts. Its target is unknown. Documented treatment: oral pan-JAK inhibitor, 5-10 mg twice daily. Researchers gathered lesional scalp punch biopsies and peripheral blood from patients with alopecia areata. A FACSAria was used to sort CD4+ and CD8+ T cells. These cells came from PBMCs. This CDR3 region has 14 residues. CDR1 is SGHTA, CDR2 FQGNSA, per germline. V lost 1 base to trimming and J lost 3 bases, with 10 bases between them.

The input for sequencing was CD4+ T cells sorted from blood, taken at week 24, from a patient treated with tofacitinib. The chain joins TRBV7-2 to TRBJ2-7; weak D call: TRBD2 (6 bases). This TCR was sampled from a human donor with alopecia areata. The CDR3 loop reads CASSLGGVNYEQYF. The CDR3 region has the DNA TGTGCCAGCAGCTTAGGCGGGGTGAACTACGAGCAGTACTTC.